One and the same sample provided the 17 T cell receptor beta chains below, sequenced in a study of cytomegalovirus exposure and HLA in healthy donors. 60 Vbeta and 13 Jbeta primers were used in PCR. Data came from immunoSEQ multiplex PCR; TCRdb stores just in-frame clones and leaves some out. In the table there are 74,000 or so clones, 68% of which are singletons. The sequencing input was PBMCs. Every receptor here comes from a woman younger than 45 in good health and CMV-seronegative.

The rearrangement links TRBV11-2 to TRBJ1-1, with D possibly matching TRBD1 (6 bases). The CDR3 sequence is 15 residues long. Germline CDR1 reads SGHAT; CDR2 reads FQNNGV. V was clipped by 0 bases and J by 4 bases, with 12 bases between them. The CDR3 protein is CASSLEAGEGTEAFF. CDR3 DNA sequence: TGTGCCAGCAGCTTAGAGGCAGGGGAAGGCACTGAAGCTTTCTTT.

The chain couples TRBV19 to TRBJ2-1, with 7 bases identical to TRBD1. The CDR3 sequence is 15 residues long. The junction had 6 bases not matched to a gene; V was cut back by 3 bases and J by 4 bases. Germline V lookup: CDR1 LNHDA, CDR2 SQIVND (reference sequence). This CDR3 reads CASSMVDRHYNEQFF. In DNA form, the CDR3 reads TGTGCCAGTAGTATGGTGGACAGGCATTACAATGAGCAGTTCTTC.

This clone was detected a few times. This chain connects TRBV19 to TRBJ2-2; 12 bases are shared with TRBD2. Germline V gene lookup returns CDR1 LNHDA and CDR2 SQIVND (reference sequence). J was trimmed by 8 bases and V by 7 bases; bases with no gene match: 5. CDR3 length: 14 residues. CDR3 in DNA: TGTGCCAGTAAATTCGGGACTAGCGGGGGGGAGCTGTTTTTT. Its translation: CASKFGTSGGELFF. The full variable domain, rest sourced from reference TRBV19 and TRBJ2-2, is DGGITQSPKYLFRKEGQNVTLSCEQNLNHDAMYWYRQDPGQGLRLIYYSQIVNDFQKGDIAEGYSVSREKKESFPLTVTSAQKNPTAFYLCASKFGTSGGELFFGEGSRLTVL.

The J gene is TRBJ1-2, the V gene TRBV2; D perhaps matches TRBD1 (5 bases). Germline V gene data show CDR1 as SNHLY and CDR2 as FYNNEI. This CDR3 contains 12 residues. With 4 bases removed from V and 8 bases from J, the gap between germline ends came to 11 bases. CDR3 amino acids: CASSARQSGYTF. CDR3 coding DNA: TGTGCCAGCAGTGCCCGACAGAGCGGCTACACCTTC.

The rearrangement links TRBV29-1 to TRBJ1-2; D not resolved. Trimming took off 4 bases at V and 5 bases at J, with 8 bases between the two ends. Germline CDR1 reads SQVTM; CDR2 reads ANQGSEA. The CDR3 is 11 residues long. CDR3: CSVGSLYGYTF. The CDR3, as DNA: TGCAGCGTTGGTTCCCTTTATGGCTACACCTTC.

This clone was counted between two and nine times. The V gene is TRBV2, the J gene TRBJ1-5; TRBD1 matches at 9 bases. This CDR3 is 15 amino acids long. Germline CDR1 SNHLY, CDR2 FYNNEI. J was trimmed by 3 bases and V by 7 bases; bases with no gene match: 7. The CDR3 protein is CASTLDRGDNQPQHF. The CDR3 DNA sequence: TGTGCCAGCACCCTGGACAGGGGCGACAATCAGCCCCAGCATTTT.

This clone was observed a few times. The CDR3 region is CAISERPGGTGRTGTQYF. The CDR3 nucleotides are TGTGCCATCAGTGAAAGGCCCGGAGGGACGGGCAGAACGGGGACCCAGTACTTC. The chain is built from TRBV10-3 and TRBJ2-5; possible D gene TRBD2, 6 bases. Looked up from germline, CDR1 is ENHRY and CDR2 is SYGVKD. Trimming took 3 bases from V and 7 from J, leaving 27 bases between them. This CDR3 has 18 amino acids.

V gene TRBV6-5 combines with J gene TRBJ2-7, with 9 positions matching TRBD2. The CDR3 is 15 amino acids. V shed 6 bases, J shed 0 bases, and the junction held 6 bases outside the gene matches. Germline CDR1 is MNHEY and CDR2 is SVGAGI. CDR3 region: CASRETSGYSYEQYF. As DNA, the CDR3 is TGTGCCAGCAGGGAGACTAGCGGCTACTCCTACGAGCAGTACTTC.

The rearrangement uses TRBV7-9 and TRBJ1-2; D is ambiguous. CDR3 length: 15 residues. Germline CDR1 SEHNR, CDR2 FQNEAQ (reference sequence). The V and J ends lost 3 bases and 8 bases respectively, with 19 bases between them. CDR3 sequence reads: CASSFEAAVVSGYTF. The CDR3 DNA reads as TGTGCCAGCAGCTTCGAGGCGGCAGTGGTTTCGGGCTACACCTTC.

The chain is built from TRBV6-1 and TRBJ2-7, with 10 bases lining up with TRBD2. Germline V gives CDR1 MNHNS, CDR2 SASEGT. Germline trimming cut 2 bases from V and 4 bases from J; bases unmatched to any gene: 8. The CDR3 contains 16 residues. The CDR3 DNA reads TGTGCCAGCAGTGAAAGTTCAGCGGGGGGGACTTACGAGCAGTACTTC. It translates to CASSESSAGGTYEQYF.

This rearrangement joins TRBV19 to TRBJ2-1, with D possibly matching TRBD1 (6 bases). The CDR3 extends over 15 amino acids. V shed 1 base and J shed 5 bases, with 12 bases lying between them. Germline assignment: CDR1 LNHDA and CDR2 SQIVND (reference sequence). The CDR3 loop reads CASSIGRDTDNEQFF. CDR3 nucleotide sequence: TGTGCCAGTAGTATAGGACGGGACACAGACAATGAGCAGTTCTTC. Filled out from reference TRBV19 and TRBJ2-1, the complete variable domain reads DGGITQSPKYLFRKEGQNVTLSCEQNLNHDAMYWYRQDPGQGLRLIYYSQIVNDFQKGDIAEGYSVSREKKESFPLTVTSAQKNPTAFYLCASSIGRDTDNEQFFGPGTRLTVL.

This chain joins TRBV4-3 and TRBJ2-3; the match to TRBD1 covers 8 bases. The CDR3 is made up of 15 amino acids. V lost 2 bases and J lost 0; bases outside the gene matches: 1. Germline V CDR1 and CDR2: LGHNA, YSLEER. Written as DNA, the CDR3 is TGCGCCAGCAGCCAACAGGGGGCGAGCACAGATACGCAGTATTTT. Translated, it gives CASSQQGASTDTQYF.

The chain has TRBV11-3 and TRBJ2-7, with a weak D call TRBD1 (6 bases). V was trimmed by 4 bases and J by 3 bases, leaving 13 bases between them. This CDR3 has 14 amino acids. Germline V lookup: CDR1 SGHNT, CDR2 YENEEA. The CDR3, as DNA: TGTGCCAGCAGCTATCGGACAGTAGGCTACGAGCAGTACTTC. It yields the protein CASSYRTVGYEQYF.

This rearrangement joins TRBV10-3 to TRBJ2-5; 8 bases align to TRBD2. CDR1 is ENHRY and CDR2 is SYGVKD in the germline V gene. This CDR3 spans 15 amino acids. The junction had 4 bases not matched to a gene; V was cut back by 3 bases and J by 1 base. CDR3 nucleotides: TGTGCCATCAGTGATCCAGCGGGGGTCCAAGAGACCCAGTACTTC. It is translated as CAISDPAGVQETQYF.

V is TRBV6-6 and J is TRBJ2-7; 11 nucleotides line up with TRBD2. V gave up 4 bases and J gave up 4 bases; unmatched junction bases: 6. The CDR3 is 15 residues long. CDR1 and CDR2 from the germline V gene are MNHNY and SVGAGI (reference sequence). The CDR3 here is CASSSAGTSGYEQYF. The CDR3 nucleotides read TGTGCCAGCAGTTCGGCCGGGACTAGCGGTTACGAGCAGTACTTC.

This chain links TRBV4-3 with TRBJ2-2; 12 bases are shared with TRBD2. After removal of 0 bases from V and 4 bases from J, the junction contained 12 bases not matched to a gene. CDR1 LGHNA and CDR2 YSLEER come from the germline V gene. This CDR3 comprises 20 residues. CDR3 region: CASSQEPVVTGLAGTGELFF. The CDR3 region has the DNA TGCGCCAGCAGCCAAGAACCGGTGGTGACGGGACTAGCGGGCACCGGGGAGCTGTTTTTT.

This chain joins TRBV9 and TRBJ2-3; the D gene is possibly TRBD1 (6 bases). The ends were cut back, 4 bases at V and 5 bases at J, with 14 bases in the middle. This CDR3 is built from 14 residues. Germline V gene sequence: CDR1 SGDLS, CDR2 YYNGEE. The chain's CDR3 is CASSTTGSGDTQYF. In DNA, the CDR3 is TGTGCCAGCAGCACCACAGGGAGTGGAGATACGCAGTATTTT.